One sample yielded the 21 T cell receptor beta chains listed below, sequenced in a study of cytomegalovirus exposure and HLA in healthy donors. Assay used: immunoSEQ multiplex PCR; TCRdb lists only in-frame clones, some missing. The sample records around 400,000 clones, just over 85% being singletons. Specimen: PBMCs. The receptor set was obtained from a woman younger than 30 in good health and CMV-seronegative.

In DNA, the CDR3 is TGTGCCAGCTCACCGCAGGGGTACCCCGCCAATCAGCCCCAGCATTTT. Amino acids: CASSPQGYPANQPQHF. V gene TRBV18 combines with J gene TRBJ1-5; maybe TRBD1 (6 bases). The CDR3 runs 16 residues. The V and J ends lost 3 bases and 3 bases respectively, with 15 bases between them. Per germline, CDR1 KGHSH and CDR2 LQKENI. Full variable domain (outside the CDR3, taken from reference TRBV18 and TRBJ1-5): NAGVMQNPRHLVRRRGQEARLRCSPMKGHSHVYWYRQLPEEGLKFMVYLQKENIIDESGMPKERFSAEFPKEGPSILRIQQVVRGDSAAYFCASSPQGYPANQPQHFGDGTRLSIL.

The table lists this clone with a few counts. V is TRBV6-4 and J is TRBJ2-7; TRBD2 aligns across 11 bases. Germline V gene sequence: CDR1 MRHNA, CDR2 SNTAGT. V shed 3 bases, J shed 3 bases, and the junction held 4 bases outside the gene matches. The CDR3 is 15 residues long. The CDR3 coding sequence is TGTGCCAGCAGTGATCGACTAGCGGGAAACTACGAGCAGTACTTC. Translation gives CASSDRLAGNYEQYF.

As DNA, the CDR3 is TGTGCCTGGCGAAACCGGGGGAGCTCCTACGAGCAGTACTTC. It translates to CAWRNRGSSYEQYF. The V and J genes are TRBV30 and TRBJ2-7; TRBD2 is a possible D gene (6 bases). This CDR3 has 14 residues. V lost 5 bases and J lost 0, with 14 bases in between. Germline V gene data show CDR1 as GTSNPN and CDR2 as SVGIG (reference sequence).

The chain has TRBV27 and TRBJ1-2; TRBD1 is a possible D gene (5 bases). Trimming pared 2 bases from V and 4 bases from J, leaving 11 bases between. CDR1 MNHEY and CDR2 SMNVEV come from the germline V gene (reference sequence). This CDR3 has 14 residues. The CDR3 protein is CASSLTGGSYGYTF. In nucleotides, the CDR3 is TGTGCCAGCAGTTTAACCGGGGGTTCCTATGGCTACACCTTC.

This clone was found once. The V call is TRBV11-2, the J call TRBJ2-7; no reliable D call. Per the germline V gene, CDR1 is SGHAT and CDR2 is FQNNGV. The ends were cut back, 5 bases at V and 5 bases at J, with 7 bases in the middle. The CDR3 extends over 11 amino acids. CDR3 DNA sequence: TGTGCCAGCAGCCTTACGGACGAGCAGTACTTC. Encoded protein: CASSLTDEQYF.

The chain carries TRBV11-1 and TRBJ2-1, with D possibly TRBD2 on 5 matching bases. Looked up from germline, CDR1 is SGHAT and CDR2 is FQDESV (reference sequence). The CDR3 has 16 residues. The V end lost 3 bases, the J end lost 0 bases, and 12 bases lay between the germline ends. The CDR3 sequence: CASSFGGYLSYNEQFF. The CDR3 coding sequence is TGTGCCAGCAGCTTCGGCGGGTACCTCTCCTACAATGAGCAGTTCTTC.

The chain employs TRBV4-2 and TRBJ1-2; tentative D call: TRBD1 (5 bases). Germline CDR1 and CDR2: LGHNA and YNFKEQ. The CDR3 runs 11 residues. Deletions cut 3 bases from V and 8 bases from J, with 7 bases between. The DNA of the CDR3 is TGTGCCAGCAGCCAGCAGGGAGGCTACACCTTC. As protein: CASSQQGGYTF.

The CDR3 spells CASGATGLPITGANVLTF. The CDR3 DNA is TGTGCCAGCGGTGCGACGGGACTACCTATTACTGGGGCCAACGTCCTGACTTTC. The chain recombines TRBV27 with TRBJ2-6; 7 nucleotides agree with TRBD2. J lost 2 bases, V lost 8 bases, and 15 bases had no gene match. The CDR3 has 18 amino acids. Germline CDR1 MNHEY, CDR2 SMNVEV (reference sequence).

This clone was detected once. The chain is built from TRBV9 and TRBJ1-2, with 10 bases lining up with TRBD1. Germline V gene data show CDR1 as SGDLS and CDR2 as YYNGEE. J gave up 7 bases and V 4 bases, and 16 bases lay outside the gene matches. The CDR3 covers 17 residues. CDR3: CASSPTGQGLVVGGYTF. As DNA, the CDR3 is TGTGCCAGCAGCCCCACGGGACAGGGGTTAGTAGTAGGTGGCTACACCTTC.

This clone was counted only a few times. The CDR3 sequence: CASSLGLGGQGAQPQHF. CDR3 nucleotides: TGTGCCAGCAGCTTAGGTCTAGGGGGACAGGGGGCGCAGCCCCAGCATTTT. The chain links TRBV7-9 to TRBJ1-5, with 12 bases lining up with TRBD1. The ends lost 1 base at V and 7 bases at J; junction bases unmatched: 8. This CDR3 contains 17 residues. In germline, CDR1 is SEHNR, CDR2 FQNEAQ (reference sequence).

This clone appeared a few times. This chain uses TRBV7-8 with TRBJ1-2, with D maybe TRBD1 (6 bases). The CDR3 sequence is 15 residues long. Trimming shortened V by 4 bases and J by 3 bases, and 15 bases separated the two germline ends. Germline-derived CDR1 and CDR2 are SGHVS and FQNEAQ. Written as DNA, the CDR3 is TGTGCCAGCAGCTCCGGGACACTGAGGGACTATGGCTACACCTTC. Protein: CASSSGTLRDYGYTF. Full variable domain (outside the CDR3, taken from reference TRBV7-8 and TRBJ1-2): GAGVSQSPRYKVAKRGQDVALRCDPISGHVSLFWYQQALGQGPEFLTYFQNEAQLDKSGLPSDRFFAERPEGSVSTLKIQRTQQEDSAVYLCASSSGTLRDYGYTFGSGTRLTVV.

The rearrangement uses TRBV4-2 and TRBJ2-7, with 7 bases aligning to TRBD2. The CDR3 contains 18 residues. The V segment lost 4 bases and the J segment 4 bases; nucleotides outside the gene matches: 19. Germline assignment: CDR1 LGHNA and CDR2 YNFKEQ. The CDR3 here is CASSPLGSTGGSRYEQYF. The CDR3 nucleotides read TGTGCCAGCAGCCCCTTGGGGAGTACTGGCGGGAGTAGATACGAGCAGTACTTC.

V gene TRBV5-1 combines with J gene TRBJ2-3, with 11 bases lining up with TRBD2. The germline gives CDR1 SGHRS, CDR2 YFSETQ. The CDR3 loop spans 18 amino acids. Trimming cost V 2 bases and J 6 bases; bases outside gene matches: 14. CDR3 sequence reads: CASSFQTHSGRVGDTQYF. The CDR3 DNA follows: TGCGCCAGCAGCTTTCAAACTCATAGCGGGAGGGTTGGCGATACGCAGTATTTT.

V and J are TRBV7-2 and TRBJ2-7, with D hard to call. Looked up from germline, CDR1 is SGHTA and CDR2 is FQGNSA. The CDR3 is 13 residues long. Trimming left V 1 base short and J 2 bases short, with 6 bases between. CDR3 bases: TGTGCCAGCAGCTTAGGGGCCACCTACGAGCAGTACTTC. As protein: CASSLGATYEQYF.

This chain links TRBV6-1 with TRBJ2-1; D may be TRBD1 (5 bases). Trimming took 2 bases from V and 9 from J, leaving 11 bases between them. The CDR3 totals 13 residues. Germline lookup yields CDR1 MNHNS and CDR2 SASEGT. CDR3 in amino acids: CASSEQQGGEQFF. CDR3 bases: TGTGCCAGCAGTGAACAGCAGGGTGGTGAGCAGTTCTTC.

J is TRBJ2-4 and V is TRBV5-1; 14 nucleotides line up with TRBD2. Unmatched junction bases numbered 10, after V lost 4 bases and J lost 1 base. Per germline, CDR1 SGHRS and CDR2 YFSETQ. The CDR3 sequence is 19 residues long. CDR3 loop: CASSASRGTSGGAKNIQYF. The CDR3 DNA reads TGCGCCAGCAGCGCCTCGCGCGGGACTAGCGGGGGTGCCAAAAACATTCAGTACTTC.

The chain recombines TRBV6-5 with TRBJ2-7, with a tentative D call TRBD2 (6 bases). The germline V gene encodes CDR1 MNHEY and CDR2 SVGAGI. This CDR3 has 13 amino acids. V lost 4 bases to trimming and J lost 2 bases, with 9 bases between them. The CDR3 loop reads CASSLAEPYEQYF. The CDR3 DNA reads as TGTGCCAGCAGTTTAGCGGAGCCCTACGAGCAGTACTTC.

V gene TRBV27 combines with J gene TRBJ2-7; 9 bases are shared with TRBD2. V dropped 2 bases and J dropped 3; count of bases not matched to a gene: 2. Germline CDR1 and CDR2: MNHEY and SMNVEV (reference sequence). The CDR3 covers 14 residues. CDR3 bases: TGTGCCAGCAGTTTAGGACTAGCGAACTACGAGCAGTACTTC. Protein: CASSLGLANYEQYF.

The rearrangement joins TRBV27 to TRBJ2-7; 10 bases align to TRBD2. The germline V gene encodes CDR1 MNHEY and CDR2 SMNVEV (reference sequence). CDR3 length: 16 amino acids. V gave up 2 bases and J gave up 0 bases; unmatched junction bases: 4. For the CDR3, the DNA is TGTGCCAGCAGTTTACTAGCGGGAGTGGTCTCCTACGAGCAGTACTTC. It translates to CASSLLAGVVSYEQYF.

The chain has TRBV11-2 and TRBJ2-7, with no clear D. The germline V gene has CDR1 SGHAT and CDR2 FQNNGV. This CDR3 has 14 residues. Trimming cost V 0 bases and J 1 base, with 7 bases left between them. The CDR3 is CASSLEESSYEQYF. CDR3 DNA sequence: TGTGCCAGCAGCTTAGAAGAGTCATCCTACGAGCAGTACTTC.

CDR3 residues: CSVWDRAGNTIYF. In DNA form, the CDR3 reads TGCAGCGTCTGGGACAGGGCTGGAAACACCATATATTTT. The chain employs TRBV29-1 and TRBJ1-3; 9 nucleotides agree with TRBD1. V lost 6 bases and J lost 2; bases outside the gene matches: 2. Germline values: CDR1 SQVTM, CDR2 ANQGSEA. There are 13 residues in the CDR3. Together with reference TRBV29-1 and TRBJ1-3, the CDR3 gives the full variable domain: SAVISQKPSRDICQRGTSLTIQCQVDSQVTMMFWYRQQPGQSLTLIATANQGSEATYESGFVIDKFPISRPNLTFSTLTVSNMSPEDSSIYLCSVWDRAGNTIYFGEGSWLTVV.